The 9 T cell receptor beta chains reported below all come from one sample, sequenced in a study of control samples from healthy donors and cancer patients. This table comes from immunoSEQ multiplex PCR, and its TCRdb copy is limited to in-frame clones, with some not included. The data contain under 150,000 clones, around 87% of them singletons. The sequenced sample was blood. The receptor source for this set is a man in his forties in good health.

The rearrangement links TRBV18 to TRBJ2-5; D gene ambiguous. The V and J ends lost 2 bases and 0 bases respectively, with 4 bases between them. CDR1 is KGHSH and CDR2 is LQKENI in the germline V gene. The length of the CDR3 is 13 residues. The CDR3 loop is CASSPGYQETQYF. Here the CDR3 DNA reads TGTGCCAGCTCACCAGGCTACCAAGAGACCCAGTACTTC.

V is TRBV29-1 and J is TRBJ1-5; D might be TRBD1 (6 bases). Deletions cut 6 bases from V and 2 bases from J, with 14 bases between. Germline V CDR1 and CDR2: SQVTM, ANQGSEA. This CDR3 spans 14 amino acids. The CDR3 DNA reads TGCAGCGTCAAGGGGGGGAGAGGCAATCAGCCCCAGCATTTT. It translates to CSVKGGRGNQPQHF.

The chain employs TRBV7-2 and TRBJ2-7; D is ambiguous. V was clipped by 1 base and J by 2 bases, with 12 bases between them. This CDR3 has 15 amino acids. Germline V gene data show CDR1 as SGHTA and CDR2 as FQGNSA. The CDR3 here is CASSLGPRMTYEQYF. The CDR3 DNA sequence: TGTGCCAGCAGCTTAGGGCCCAGGATGACCTACGAGCAGTACTTC.

The CDR3 here is CATSDFGLGGYTF. The CDR3 coding sequence is TGTGCCACCAGTGATTTTGGCCTGGGGGGCTACACCTTC. The V and J genes are TRBV24-1 and TRBJ1-2, with D hard to call. The CDR3 loop spans 13 amino acids. With 1 base removed from V and 8 bases from J, the gap between germline ends came to 10 bases. Per germline, CDR1 KGHDR and CDR2 SFDVKD.

CDR3 loop: CASSEAQRTDTQYF. CDR3 in DNA: TGCGCCAGCAGCGAAGCTCAGCGCACAGATACGCAGTATTTT. The gene calls are TRBV5-1 and TRBJ2-3; D is uncertain. The CDR3 contains 14 residues. CDR1 is SGHRS, CDR2 YFSETQ, per germline. V lost 4 bases to trimming and J lost 1 base, with 10 bases between them.

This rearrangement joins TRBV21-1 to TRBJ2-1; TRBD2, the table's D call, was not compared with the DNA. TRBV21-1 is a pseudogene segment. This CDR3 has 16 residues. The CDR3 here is CASSRQLAGGPYEQFF. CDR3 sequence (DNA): TGTGCCAGCAGCAGACAACTAGCGGGGGGGCCCTATGAGCAGTTCTTC.

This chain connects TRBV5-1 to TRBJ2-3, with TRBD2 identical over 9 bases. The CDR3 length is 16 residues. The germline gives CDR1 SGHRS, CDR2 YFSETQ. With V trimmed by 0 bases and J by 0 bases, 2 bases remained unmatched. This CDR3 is CASSLGLAVSTDTQYF. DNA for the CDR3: TGCGCCAGCAGCTTGGGACTAGCGGTTAGCACAGATACGCAGTATTTT.

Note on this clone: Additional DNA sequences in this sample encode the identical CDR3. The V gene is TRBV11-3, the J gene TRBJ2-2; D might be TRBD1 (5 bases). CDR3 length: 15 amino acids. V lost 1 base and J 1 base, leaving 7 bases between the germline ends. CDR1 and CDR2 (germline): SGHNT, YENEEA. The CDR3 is CASSLGQGNTGELFF. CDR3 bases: TGTGCCAGCAGCTTAGGCCAGGGGAACACCGGGGAGCTGTTTTTT. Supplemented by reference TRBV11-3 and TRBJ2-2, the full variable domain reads EAGVVQSPRYKIIEKKQPVAFWCNPISGHNTLYWYLQNLGQGPELLIRYENEEAVDDSQLPKDRFSAERLKGVDSTLKIQPAELGDSAVYLCASSLGQGNTGELFFGEGSRLTVL.

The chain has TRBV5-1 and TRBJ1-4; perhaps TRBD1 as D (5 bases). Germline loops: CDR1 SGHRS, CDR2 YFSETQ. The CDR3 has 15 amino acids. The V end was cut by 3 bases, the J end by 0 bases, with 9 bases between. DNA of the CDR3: TGCGCCAGCAGCTGGGGGAATCCAACTAATGAAAAACTGTTTTTT. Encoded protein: CASSWGNPTNEKLFF.